These 4 T cell receptor beta chains were all obtained from the same sample, sequenced in a study of Graves' ophthalmopathy and Graves' hyperthyroidism. Amplified material comprised TCR beta CDR3 regions derived from RNA transcripts. HTBI-primed first-round RT-PCR preceded second-round multiplex PCR. TCRdb re-called the multiplex PCR reads with MiXCR, one entry per CDR3 protein. The table has about 740,000 distinct CDR3 sequences, roughly two fifths seen once. Sequencing was performed on peripheral blood. The receptor source for this set is an adult man with Graves' ophthalmopathy.

The CDR3 sequence: CARLAGLDTQYF. As DNA, the CDR3 is TGTGCCAGACTAGCGGGGCTAGATACGCAGTATTTT. J is TRBJ2-3 and V is TRBV2, with TRBD2 identical over 10 bases. V lost 9 bases and J lost 5; bases outside the gene matches: 2. The CDR3 runs 12 residues. The germline CDR1 and CDR2 sequences are SNHLY and FYNNEI.

A remark on this clonotype: Just one base apart from a much larger clone, this may be a read error. The chain uses TRBV2 and TRBJ1-4, with a weak D call TRBD1 (5 bases). Germline lookup yields CDR1 SNHLY and CDR2 FYNNEI. The CDR3 has 14 residues. V lost 6 bases and J 7 bases, leaving 15 bases between the germline ends. The CDR3: CASRDSIGGEKLFF. The CDR3 nucleotides read TGTGCCAGCAGAGACTCTATCGGGGGTGAAAAACTGTTTTTT.

With respect to this clonotype: With a much larger clone just one base away, this may be a read error. This chain uses TRBV29-1 with TRBJ2-7; D is unclear. The end of the DNA fits TRBJ2-1 better, so the J call may be wrong. Germline values: CDR1 SQVTM, CDR2 ANQGSEA. This CDR3 region has 11 residues. CDR3 in DNA: TGCAGCGCCTATGTTGGGGTAGAGCAGTTCTTC. Translated, it gives CSAYVGVEQFF.

This rearrangement joins TRBV25-1 to TRBJ2-5; unclear D gene. Trimming took 3 bases from V and 1 from J, leaving 6 bases between them. Per the germline V gene, CDR1 is MGHDK and CDR2 is SYGVNS. This CDR3 spans 13 amino acids. The chain's CDR3 is CASSDSAQETQYF. CDR3 DNA sequence: TGTGCCAGCAGTGATAGTGCCCAAGAGACCCAGTACTTC.